This T cell receptor beta chain was profiled in a study of blood T cell repertoires in COVID-19. Overall study context: The United States, Italy and Spain supplied acute and convalescent COVID-19 samples.

The CDR3 contains 16 residues. Trimming at V came to 4 bases and at J to 5 bases, leaving 13 bases not matched to a gene. Germline values: CDR1 SNHLY, CDR2 FYNNEI. Produced via immunoSEQ multiplex PCR; TCRdb's table is partial and in-frame only. The sample has about 98,000 clones, around nine tenths seen once. What was sequenced was peripheral blood. V is TRBV2 and J is TRBJ2-5; 7 nucleotides match TRBD2. The TCR comes from a man aged 50-59 years with acute or convalescent COVID-19. The DNA for the CDR3 is TGTGCCAGCAGTGTACTGGCGGGAGAAGGCGCGGAGACCCAGTACTTC. It encodes CASSVLAGEGAETQYF.